This T cell receptor beta chain stems from a study of T-cell memory formation after mild COVID-19. Trimming removed 0 bases from V and 1 base from J, with 6 bases in between. Germline CDR1 reads LNHNV; CDR2 reads YYDKDF (reference sequence). The CDR3 is made up of 14 amino acids. Each CDR3 protein is one row after TCRdb ran MiXCR on the 5' RACE reads. The sample has about 400,000 distinct CDR3 sequences; approximately 24% are singletons. The chain uses TRBV15 and TRBJ1-1; D is undetermined. The receptor was isolated from an adult woman who had mild COVID-19 (a few samples of this study predate the infection). Cell type and time point are not known. The sequencing sample was made of PBMCs or a T cell subset sorted from them (not recorded which). CDR3 DNA sequence: TGTGCCACCAGCAGAGATCGGGCGAACACTGAAGCTTTCTTT. Encoded protein: CATSRDRANTEAFF.